This T cell receptor beta chain was recorded in a study of control samples from healthy donors and cancer patients. TCRdb keeps only in-frame clones here, not all; method: immunoSEQ multiplex PCR. The table records 100,000 to 150,000 clones, about 90% of them present only once. V dropped 3 bases and J dropped 3 bases, with 8 bases sitting between them. The CDR3 covers 13 residues. Germline V lookup: CDR1 SEHNR, CDR2 FQNEAQ (reference sequence). The chain has TRBV7-9 and TRBJ2-5, with TRBD2 as a possible D gene (5 bases). This sequence originates from a man between 18 and 29 years old in good health. The sequencing input was blood. CDR3 residues: CASSFPGKETQYF. For the CDR3, the DNA is TGTGCCAGCAGCTTTCCGGGAAAAGAGACCCAGTACTTC.